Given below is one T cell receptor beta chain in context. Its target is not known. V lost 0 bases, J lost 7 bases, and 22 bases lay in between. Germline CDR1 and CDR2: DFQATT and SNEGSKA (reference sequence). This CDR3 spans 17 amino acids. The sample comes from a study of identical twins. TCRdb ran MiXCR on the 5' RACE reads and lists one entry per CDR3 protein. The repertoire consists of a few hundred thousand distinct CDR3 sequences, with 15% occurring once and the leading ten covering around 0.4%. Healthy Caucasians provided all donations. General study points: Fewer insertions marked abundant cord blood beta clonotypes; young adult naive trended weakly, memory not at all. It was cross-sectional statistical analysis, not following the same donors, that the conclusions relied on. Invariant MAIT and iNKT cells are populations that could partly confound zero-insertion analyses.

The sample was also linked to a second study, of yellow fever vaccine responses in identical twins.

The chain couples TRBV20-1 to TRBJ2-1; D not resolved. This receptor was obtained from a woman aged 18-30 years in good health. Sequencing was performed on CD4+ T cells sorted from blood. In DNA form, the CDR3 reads TGCAGTGCTAGAGATTTTACGGGCCAAAGAGGTAGTAATGAGCAGTTCTTC. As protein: CSARDFTGQRGSNEQFF.